The rows below give T cell receptor beta chains drawn from one sample of a study of T cell responses to AZD1222 COVID-19 vaccine. The repertoire was sequenced with immunoSEQ multiplex PCR; TCRdb's copy has only in-frame clones and lacks some. Here the sample spans roughly 120,000 clones, approximately 85% being singletons. The sample consisted of peripheral blood, taken on day 0 of AZD1222 vaccination. Every receptor here comes from an adult in good health. CDR3s include the opening cysteine and the closing phenylalanine or tryptophan.

v_call	j_call	cdr3_aa
TRBV10-3	TRBJ2-1	CAISETDRESEQFF
TRBV11-1	TRBJ2-3	CASSLQGGTGTDTQYF
TRBV3-1/TRBV3-2	TRBJ2-6	CASSPSGTASSRANVLTF
TRBV4-1	TRBJ2-5	CASSQDLPGRGTETQYF
TRBV6-5	TRBJ2-7	CASSFNYEQYF
TRBV4-1	TRBJ2-7	CASSQPRQEYYEQYF
TRBV19	TRBJ1-1	CASSTTGRGAEAFF
TRBV20-1	TRBJ2-7	CSASSAYEQYF
TRBV4-1	TRBJ2-1	CASSHHPVQLSSYNEQFF
TRBV5-1	TRBJ2-7	CASSLAGNYNGEQYF
TRBV7-2	TRBJ2-7	CASSLATGRRHSYEQYF
TRBV5-4	TRBJ2-4	CASSLGDLWANKNIQYF
TRBV27	TRBJ1-2	CASSLYGQGSFTF
TRBV6-6	TRBJ2-4	CASSPGLWNIQYF
TRBV7-2	TRBJ2-7	CASSSGLAGITYEQYF
TRBV4-1	TRBJ1-1	CASSQDFGAMNTEAFF
TRBV6-4	TRBJ2-1	CASSDQGLAGFNEQFF
TRBV5-5	TRBJ1-4	CASSLEAAAPPLFF
TRBV6-6	TRBJ2-6	CASSLKGNSGANVLTF
TRBV11-3	TRBJ1-1	CASSLEDGPNTEAFF
TRBV7-2	TRBJ2-6	CASSLERASNVLTF
TRBV7-6	TRBJ1-3	CASSLEIETRNTIYF
TRBV10-1	TRBJ1-5	CASGSLRGLEPQHF
TRBV18	TRBJ2-3	CASSPRVSTDTQYF
TRBV11-2	TRBJ2-1	CASSLGVSTSGVSYNEQFF
TRBV7-9	TRBJ1-3	CASMTRQHPGNTIYF
TRBV6-5	TRBJ1-5	CASSRQGAGQPQHF
TRBV7-9	TRBJ2-1	CASSSFGGASYNEQFF
TRBV10-2	TRBJ2-1	CASAGTSNNEQFF
TRBV5-1	TRBJ1-2	CASSFLGGDGYTF
TRBV15	TRBJ2-5	CATSRGGWGGPNRYQETQYF
TRBV6-2/TRBV6-3	TRBJ1-1	CASSYYTNRIAFF
TRBV10-3	TRBJ1-3	CAISGTGRRNTIYF
TRBV3-1/TRBV3-2	TRBJ2-1	CASSPPAPREQFF
TRBV11-2	TRBJ2-3	CASRLLSTDTQYF
TRBV27	TRBJ2-1	CASSRDRGVNEQFF
TRBV6-1	TRBJ1-1	CASSLQITEAFF
TRBV3-1/TRBV3-2	TRBJ2-2	CASSLQVNTGELFF
TRBV4-1	TRBJ2-7	CASKRQGAGEQYF
TRBV6-2/TRBV6-3	TRBJ1-2	CASSTDYRADYGYTF
TRBV6-5	TRBJ1-1	CASTTPRGNTEAFF
TRBV6-2/TRBV6-3	TRBJ1-5	CASSYGGRNQPQHF
TRBV6-5	TRBJ2-2	CASSPRGRGGELFF
TRBV6-5	TRBJ1-1	CASSAPTTANTEAFF
TRBV7-6	TRBJ1-4	CASSDRGEKLFF
TRBV13	TRBJ1-2	CASSYWRAPTWGYTF
TRBV7-9	TRBJ2-7	CASSFIGLAGYEQYF